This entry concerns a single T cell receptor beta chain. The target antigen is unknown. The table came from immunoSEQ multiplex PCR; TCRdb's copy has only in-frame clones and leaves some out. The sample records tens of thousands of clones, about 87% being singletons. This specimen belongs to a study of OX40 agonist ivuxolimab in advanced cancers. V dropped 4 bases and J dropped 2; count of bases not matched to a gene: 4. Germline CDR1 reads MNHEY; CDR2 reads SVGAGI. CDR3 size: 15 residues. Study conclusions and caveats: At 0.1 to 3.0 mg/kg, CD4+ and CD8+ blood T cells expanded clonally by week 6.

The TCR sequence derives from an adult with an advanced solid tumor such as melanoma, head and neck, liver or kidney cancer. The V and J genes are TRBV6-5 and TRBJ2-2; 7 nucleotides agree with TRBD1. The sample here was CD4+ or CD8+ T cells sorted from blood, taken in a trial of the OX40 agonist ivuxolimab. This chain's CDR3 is CASSSQGLNTGELFF. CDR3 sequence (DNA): TGTGCCAGCAGTTCACAGGGGTTAAACACCGGGGAGCTGTTTTTT.